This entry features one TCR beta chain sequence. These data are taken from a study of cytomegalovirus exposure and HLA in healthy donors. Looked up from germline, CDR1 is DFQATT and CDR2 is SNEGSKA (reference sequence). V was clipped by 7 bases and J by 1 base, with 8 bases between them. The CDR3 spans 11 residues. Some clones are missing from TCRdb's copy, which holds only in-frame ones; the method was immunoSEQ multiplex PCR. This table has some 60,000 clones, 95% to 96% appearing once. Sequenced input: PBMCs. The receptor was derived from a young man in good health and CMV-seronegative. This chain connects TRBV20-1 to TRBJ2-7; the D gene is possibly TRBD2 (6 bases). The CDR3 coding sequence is TGCAGTGTGGAGGGATCCTACGAGCAGTACTTC. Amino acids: CSVEGSYEQYF.